A selection of T cell receptor beta chains follows, all from one sample in a study of blood T cell repertoires in COVID-19. Here immunoSEQ multiplex PCR was the method, and the copy in TCRdb shows in-frame clones only, minus some. The sample consists of more than 110,000 clones, roughly 80% of them appearing once. Sequencing was performed on peripheral blood. The origin of the receptors is a human donor in a cohort sampled during active COVID-19. Each CDR3 is given without its conserved first and last residue.

TRBJ1-6	TRBV6-1	ASSEGPARVFNSPLH
TRBJ2-3	TRBV19	ASSMTGADTQY
TRBJ2-7	TRBV4-2	ASSHPSGGDQGEQY
TRBJ2-3	TRBV29-1	SVEGGADTQY
TRBJ2-1	TRBV7-3	ASSPVGQGNEQF
TRBJ1-2	TRBV11-2	ASSQTGYGYT
TRBJ2-4	TRBV3-1/TRBV3-2	ASSQVVGGIQY
TRBJ2-5	TRBV12-3/TRBV12-4	ASSPPGEETQY
TRBJ2-7	TRBV6-1	ASSESGGGYEQY
TRBJ1-4	TRBV5-6	ASSLGQGAGNEKLF
TRBJ1-5	TRBV6-4	ASSEGTGNQPQH
TRBJ2-5	TRBV19	ASGESGGGGETQY
TRBJ1-2	TRBV12-3/TRBV12-4	ASSLGGAGGYT
TRBJ1-1	TRBV29-1	SVAGDRGLPEAF
TRBJ2-5	TRBV7-9	ASSFMATSETQY
TRBJ1-2	TRBV23-1	ASSLPTGRGYT
TRBJ2-1	TRBV5-1	ASNKLAGDEQF
TRBJ1-3	TRBV28	ASSFPRVSGNTIY
TRBJ1-3	TRBV5-4	AVGGLKNGNTIY